The source of this T cell receptor beta chain is a study of control samples from healthy donors and cancer patients. Germline values: CDR1 SEHNR, CDR2 FQNEAQ (reference sequence). Trimming shortened V by 4 bases and J by 5 bases, and 14 bases separated the two germline ends. The CDR3 is 15 amino acids. The method was immunoSEQ multiplex PCR; TCRdb's version includes in-frame clones alone and lacks a portion of them. The sample records roughly 150,000 clones, under 95% being singletons. The V and J genes are TRBV7-9 and TRBJ2-2; D remains ambiguous. The receptor was derived from a man aged 18 to 29 in good health. Sequenced material: blood. CDR3 sequence (DNA): TGTGCCAGCAGCTCCGAAAGGGTTGGTACCGGGGAGCTGTTTTTT. Translation gives CASSSERVGTGELFF.